This TCR beta chain was captured by sequencing in a study of T-cell memory formation after mild COVID-19 (dated by TCRdb to about 2021). At the level of the whole study: TCR sequence clusters from the two donors were largely donor specific. In a couple of donors, T-cell clones that expanded and contracted after mild COVID-19 were followed by sequencing TCRalpha and TCRbeta repertoires longitudinally. The cohort comprised two young, previously healthy adult volunteers, one female and one male.

Broader findings and caveats from the paper: Contracting CD4+ clones were found mainly in CM and EM memory subsets, while CD8+ clones were enriched in EMRA. Balanced CD4/CD8 phenotypes were observed for clones contracting from day 15 to 85, whereas a bias towards CD4+ was observed for a second wave of clones expanding from day 15 to 37. SARS-CoV-2 specificity of the second-wave clones peaking on day 37 was not confirmed. Only two mild cases were covered in the study, and larger cohorts including severe cases with pre-infection samples were considered necessary. Some responding clones were detected in pre-infection memory, which suggested that pre-existing cross-reactive memory T cells had joined the SARS-CoV-2 response.

V and J lose 0 bases and 2 bases, and a span of 8 bases separates them. The CDR3 has 14 amino acids, counting the end cysteine and phenylalanine. Left in the record is the CDR3 DNA by itself, 42 bases read in frame from the first base. From the germline V gene, CDR1 is SGHRS and CDR2 is YFSETQ. Ficoll-Paque density gradient centrifugation was the method used to isolate PBMCs. The sequencer listed for this sample is Illumina NovaSeq 6000. Using 5'RACE with constant-segment primers, TCRalpha and TCRbeta cDNA libraries were constructed, with sample barcodes and unique molecular identifiers added in the process. RNA was extracted from every sample with Trizol reagent. Libraries were amplified in two PCR steps, with a second sample barcode and Illumina TruSeq adapters added in the second step. Sequencing of libraries was performed on an Illumina NovaSeq with 2 x 150 bp paired-end reads. In the authors' own workflow: With migec v1.2.7, reads were demultiplexed and then collapsed into UMI-guided consensus sequences. Using mixcr v2.1.11, UMI consensuses were aligned to TRA and TRB V and J templates and then assembled into clonotypes. Clonotypes were classified as expanded or contracted when called significant by both edgeR and NoisET, with noise models trained on biological replicates. For edgeR calls, the thresholds were a false discovery rate-adjusted p below 0.01 and a log2 fold-change of 1. As an exploratory analysis of dynamics, max-normalized trajectories of the 1000 most abundant clonotypes were examined with PCA combined with hierarchical clustering. The CD4 or CD8 phenotype of responding clones was assigned using the separately sequenced CD4+ and CD8+ repertoires. TCRdb reprocessed the public reads (quality trimming at Q25 with fastp, clone calling with MiXCR) and kept in-frame beta chains. Each record represents a unique CDR3 protein, reported with the most common genes and DNA among its rows. These V and J calls originate from TCRdb's pipeline instead of the authors' own analysis. This sample holds about 160,000 distinct CDR3 sequences; 30% to 35% were observed only once. Of the sample, about 12% falls within the top ten clones.

With regard to this clonotype: Its antigen remains unidentified. No much larger clone is present one base from it, and per-base qualities are unavailable.

Sequenced: PBMCs or a T cell subset sorted from them (not recorded which). The rearranged chain carries TRBV5-1 and TRBJ1-1; the D gene remains uncertain. This clonotype originated in an adult woman who had mild COVID-19 (a few samples of this study predate the infection). The sample titles of this study are shuffled in the database, so cell type and time point are left out; the donor was told from shared clones. This receptor carries the CDR3 CASSLANSNTEAFF. The nucleotide sequence reads as follows: TGCGCCAGCAGCTTGGCCAACTCTAACACTGAAGCTTTCTTT.